This TCR beta chain is from a study of cytomegalovirus exposure and HLA in healthy donors. Background on the study: T cells numbering about 200 million yielded roughly 120 million unique TCR beta sequences in an earlier analysis. General study findings and limits: The investigators catalogued 150 to 200 TCR beta chains as cytomegalovirus-associated.

PCR involved 60 Vbeta and 13 Jbeta primers. Generated by immunoSEQ multiplex PCR, the TCRdb table keeps only in-frame clones and is missing some. Of roughly 180,000 clones in the sample, about three quarters are singletons; the top ten hold about 1.4%. This clone was counted a few times. Its specificity is unknown. The junction had 5 bases not matched to a gene; V was cut back by 4 bases and J by 3 bases. CDR3 length: 16 residues. Per the germline V gene, CDR1 is SGHAT and CDR2 is FQDESV (reference sequence). Sequencing was done on a sample of PBMCs. The receptor comes from a woman in her twenties or thirties in good health and CMV-seropositive. The chain recombines TRBV11-1 with TRBJ2-7, with 14 bases identical to TRBD2. The CDR3 sequence: CASSSPGTSGSYEQYF. DNA of the CDR3: TGTGCCAGCAGCTCCCCCGGGACTAGCGGGAGCTACGAGCAGTACTTC.